This entry features one T cell receptor beta chain sequence. This record belongs to a study of beta chain features in type 1 diabetes. The sequenced template was cDNA made from the entire isolated RNA. The method was immunoSEQ multiplex PCR; TCRdb's version includes in-frame clones alone and lacks a portion of them. Of 900,000 or so clones listed, about a sixth are singletons. V was shortened by 2 bases and J by 0 bases, with 14 bases between the two germline ends. The CDR3 spans 16 residues. Germline V gene sequence: CDR1 KGHSH, CDR2 LQKENI. The chain combines TRBV18 with TRBJ2-7; D may match TRBD1 or TRBD2 (5 bases each). Sequenced material: naive CD4+ T cells from blood. This sequence was found in a woman between 18 and 30 years old in good health. The CDR3 loop is CASSPRVEGSSYEQYF. CDR3 DNA sequence: TGTGCCAGCTCACCAAGGGTAGAGGGGAGCTCCTACGAGCAGTACTTC.